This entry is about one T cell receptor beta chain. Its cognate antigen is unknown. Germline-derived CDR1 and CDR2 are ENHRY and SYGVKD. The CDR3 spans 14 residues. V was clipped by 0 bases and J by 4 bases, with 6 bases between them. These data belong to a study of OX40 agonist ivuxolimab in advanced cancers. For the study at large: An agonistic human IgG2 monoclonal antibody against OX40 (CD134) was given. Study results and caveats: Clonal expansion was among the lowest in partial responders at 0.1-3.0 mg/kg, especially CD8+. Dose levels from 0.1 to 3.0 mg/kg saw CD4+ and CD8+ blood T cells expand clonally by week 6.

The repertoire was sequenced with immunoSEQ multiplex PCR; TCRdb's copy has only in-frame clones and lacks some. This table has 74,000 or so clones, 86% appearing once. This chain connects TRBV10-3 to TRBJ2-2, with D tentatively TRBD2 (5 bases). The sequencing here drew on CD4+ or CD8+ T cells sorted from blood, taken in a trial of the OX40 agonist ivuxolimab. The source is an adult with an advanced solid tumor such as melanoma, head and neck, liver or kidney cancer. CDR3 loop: CAISESGVTGELFF. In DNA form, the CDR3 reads TGTGCCATCAGTGAGTCCGGGGTCACCGGGGAGCTGTTTTTT.